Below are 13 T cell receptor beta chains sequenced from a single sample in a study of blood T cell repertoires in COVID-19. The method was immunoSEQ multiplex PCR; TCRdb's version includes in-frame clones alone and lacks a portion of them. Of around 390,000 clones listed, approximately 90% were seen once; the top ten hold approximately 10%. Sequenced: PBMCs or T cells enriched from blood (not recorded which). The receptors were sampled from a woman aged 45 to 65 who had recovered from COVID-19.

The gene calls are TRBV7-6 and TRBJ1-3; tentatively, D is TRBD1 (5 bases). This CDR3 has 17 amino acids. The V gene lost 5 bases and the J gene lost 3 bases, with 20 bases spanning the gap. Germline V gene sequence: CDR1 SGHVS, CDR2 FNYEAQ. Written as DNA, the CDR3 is TGTGCCAGCAGCCCCCGGGGCGGGGCTCAAAGTGGAAACACCATATATTTT. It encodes CASSPRGGAQSGNTIYF.

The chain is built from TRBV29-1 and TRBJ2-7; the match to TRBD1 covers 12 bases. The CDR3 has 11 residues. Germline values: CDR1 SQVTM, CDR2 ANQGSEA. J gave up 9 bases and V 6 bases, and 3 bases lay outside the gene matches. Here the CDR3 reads CSVGQGAGQYF. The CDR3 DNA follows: TGCAGCGTGGGACAGGGGGCTGGGCAGTACTTC.

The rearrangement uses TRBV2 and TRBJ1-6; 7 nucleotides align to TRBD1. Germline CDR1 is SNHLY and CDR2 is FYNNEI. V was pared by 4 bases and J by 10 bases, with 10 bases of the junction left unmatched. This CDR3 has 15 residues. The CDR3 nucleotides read TGTGCCAGCAGTGGGGCTCGAGGGGGCGCATCACCCCTCCACTTT. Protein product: CASSGARGGASPLHF. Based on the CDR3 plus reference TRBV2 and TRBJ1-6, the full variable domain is EPEVTQTPSHQVTQMGQEVILRCVPISNHLYFYWYRQILGQKVEFLVSFYNNEISEKSEIFDDQFSVERPDGSNFTLKIRSTKLEDSAMYFCASSGARGGASPLHFGNGTRLTVT.

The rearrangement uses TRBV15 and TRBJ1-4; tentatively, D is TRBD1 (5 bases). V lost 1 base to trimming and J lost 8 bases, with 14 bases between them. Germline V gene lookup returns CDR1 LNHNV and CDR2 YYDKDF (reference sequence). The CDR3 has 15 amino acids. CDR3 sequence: CATSRVRGSGEKLFF. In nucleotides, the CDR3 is TGTGCCACCAGCAGAGTAAGGGGTTCCGGGGAAAAACTGTTTTTT.

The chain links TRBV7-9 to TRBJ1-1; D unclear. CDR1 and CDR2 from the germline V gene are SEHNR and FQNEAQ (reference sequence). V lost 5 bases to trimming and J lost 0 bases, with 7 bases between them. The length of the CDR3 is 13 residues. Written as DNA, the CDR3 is TGTGCCAGCAGCACACGAATGAACACTGAAGCTTTCTTT. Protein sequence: CASSTRMNTEAFF. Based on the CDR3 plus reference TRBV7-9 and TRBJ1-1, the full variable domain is DTGVSQNPRHKITKRGQNVTFRCDPISEHNRLYWYRQTLGQGPEFLTYFQNEAQLEKSRLLSDRFSAERPKGSFSTLEIQRTEQGDSAMYLCASSTRMNTEAFFGQGTRLTVV.

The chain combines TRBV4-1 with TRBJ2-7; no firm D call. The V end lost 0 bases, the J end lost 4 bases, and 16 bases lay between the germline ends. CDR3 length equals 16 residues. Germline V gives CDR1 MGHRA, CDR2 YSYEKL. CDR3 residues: CASSQDVTLPLYEQYF. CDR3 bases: TGCGCCAGCAGCCAAGATGTAACCCTCCCCCTATACGAGCAGTACTTC.

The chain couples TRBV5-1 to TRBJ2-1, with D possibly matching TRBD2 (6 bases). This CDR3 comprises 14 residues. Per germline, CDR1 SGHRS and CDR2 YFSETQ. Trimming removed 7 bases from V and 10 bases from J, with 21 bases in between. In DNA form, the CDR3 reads TGCGCCAGCGGGGCCGTCCGGGCTAGCGAAGAGCAGTTCTTC. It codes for CASGAVRASEEQFF.

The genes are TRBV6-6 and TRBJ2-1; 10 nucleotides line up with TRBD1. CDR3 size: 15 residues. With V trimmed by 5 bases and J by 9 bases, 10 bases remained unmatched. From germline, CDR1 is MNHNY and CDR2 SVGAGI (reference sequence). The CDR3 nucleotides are TGTGCCAGCAGTGACCGGGACAGGGGAGTGCGTGAGCAGTTCTTC. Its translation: CASSDRDRGVREQFF.

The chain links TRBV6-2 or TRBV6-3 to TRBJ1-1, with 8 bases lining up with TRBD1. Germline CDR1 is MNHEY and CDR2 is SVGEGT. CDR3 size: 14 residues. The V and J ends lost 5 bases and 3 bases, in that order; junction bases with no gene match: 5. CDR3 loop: CASSLEDRDTEAFF. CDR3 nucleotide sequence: TGTGCCAGCAGTCTAGAGGACAGGGACACTGAAGCTTTCTTT.

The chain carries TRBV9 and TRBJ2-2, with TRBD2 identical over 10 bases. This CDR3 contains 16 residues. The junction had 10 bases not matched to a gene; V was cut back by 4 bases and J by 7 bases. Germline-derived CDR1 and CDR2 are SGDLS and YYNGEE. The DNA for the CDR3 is TGTGCCAGCAGCCCATCGAGCGGGGGGGTAAGCGGGGAGCTGTTTTTT. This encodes CASSPSSGGVSGELFF.

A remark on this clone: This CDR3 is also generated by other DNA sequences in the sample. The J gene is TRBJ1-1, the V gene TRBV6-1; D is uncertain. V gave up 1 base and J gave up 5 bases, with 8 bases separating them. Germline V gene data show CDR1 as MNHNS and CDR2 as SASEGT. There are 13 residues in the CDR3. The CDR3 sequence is CASSEGPGTEAFF. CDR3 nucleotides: TGTGCCAGCAGTGAAGGGCCTGGTACTGAAGCTTTCTTT.

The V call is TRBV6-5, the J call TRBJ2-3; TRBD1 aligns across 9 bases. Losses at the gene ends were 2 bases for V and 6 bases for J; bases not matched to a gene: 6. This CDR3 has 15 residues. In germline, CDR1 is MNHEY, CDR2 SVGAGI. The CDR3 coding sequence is TGTGCCAGCAGTTACCTGGACAGGGGAGCCGATACGCAGTATTTT. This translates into CASSYLDRGADTQYF.

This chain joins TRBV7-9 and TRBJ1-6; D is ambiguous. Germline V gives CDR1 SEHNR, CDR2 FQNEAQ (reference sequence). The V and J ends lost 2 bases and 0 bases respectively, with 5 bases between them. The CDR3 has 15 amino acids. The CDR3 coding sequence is TGTGCCAGCAGCTTATCCAGCTCCTATAATTCACCCCTCCACTTT. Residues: CASSLSSSYNSPLHF.